The 21 T cell receptor beta chains below come from one sample, sequenced in a study of Ad26.COV2.S vaccination and SARS-CoV-2 variants. Noted treatment: 19 received Ad26.COV2.S at low or high dose, single or two shots; several received placebo; per-sample allocation not given. Sample collection was performed on day 63 after the first vaccine or placebo injection. TCRdb's table, derived via immunoSEQ multiplex PCR, lists solely in-frame clones and lacks some. This sample has 350,000 to 450,000 clones, with 83% found just once. The sequenced sample was peripheral blood, obtained in a trial of Ad26.COV2.S vaccine versus placebo. The origin of the receptors is a person between 18 and 59 years old who received the Ad26.COV2.S COVID-19 vaccine or a placebo.

This clone showed up just once. V and J are TRBV15 and TRBJ2-5; the match to TRBD2 covers 8 bases. Germline V gene lookup returns CDR1 LNHNV and CDR2 YYDKDF (reference sequence). This CDR3 has 14 amino acids. V trimming: 7 bases; J trimming: 5 bases; junction bases outside the gene matches: 9. The chain's CDR3 is CATNRGGSHETQYF. The CDR3, as DNA: TGTGCCACCAATCGGGGGGGCTCCCACGAGACCCAGTACTTC.

This CDR3 reads CASSQVVRGVGPQEQPQHF. Written as DNA, the CDR3 is TGTGCCAGCAGCCAAGTCGTTCGGGGTGTCGGCCCCCAGGAGCAGCCCCAGCATTTT. The chain recombines TRBV4-2 with TRBJ1-5; D remains unclear. CDR1 is LGHNA, CDR2 YNFKEQ, per germline. Trimming cost V 1 base and J 7 bases, with 26 bases left between them. The CDR3 is 19 residues long.

The chain uses TRBV6-5 and TRBJ2-1; 8 bases line up with TRBD1. From germline, CDR1 is MNHEY and CDR2 SVGAGI. The CDR3 length is 15 residues. With 4 bases clipped from V and 5 bases from J, the junction kept 7 bases outside the gene matches. The CDR3 is CASSLLTGENNEQFF. CDR3 nucleotides: TGTGCCAGCAGTTTGTTGACAGGGGAGAACAATGAGCAGTTCTTC.

This clone has a single count. The same CDR3 can be traced to other DNA sequences in this sample. The rearrangement uses TRBV5-1 and TRBJ2-7; TRBD1 aligns across 8 bases. Germline loops: CDR1 SGHRS, CDR2 YFSETQ. The V gene end was trimmed by 2 bases and the J gene end by 3 bases; junction bases not matched to a gene: 4. This CDR3 is 14 amino acids long. The CDR3 loop is CASSLGTGLYEQYF. The CDR3 nucleotides read TGCGCCAGCAGCTTAGGGACAGGTCTCTACGAGCAGTACTTC.

V and J are TRBV11-3 and TRBJ1-2, with D possibly being TRBD1 (5 bases). The V and J ends lost 5 bases and 3 bases respectively, with 13 bases between them. Germline CDR1 SGHNT, CDR2 YENEEA. The CDR3 totals 14 residues. CDR3 protein: CASSPRDGDYGYTF. DNA of the CDR3: TGTGCCAGCAGCCCTCGGGACGGAGACTATGGCTACACCTTC.

As regards this clone: The junction and the germline gene differ at one end; a read error may be behind it. The chain has TRBV19 and TRBJ2-2, with 14 bases identical to TRBD2. In germline, CDR1 is LNHDA, CDR2 SQIVND (reference sequence). CDR3 length equals 16 residues. The DNA for the CDR3 is TGTGGCAGTAGACTAGCGGGAGGGTTGCACACCGGGGAGCTGTTTTTT. It yields the protein CGSRLAGGLHTGELFF.

This chain joins TRBV2 and TRBJ2-7; possibly TRBD1 for D (5 bases). V lost 7 bases to trimming and J lost 5 bases, with 12 bases between them. The germline V gene encodes CDR1 SNHLY and CDR2 FYNNEI. This CDR3 has 12 residues. The CDR3, as DNA: TGTGCCAGCAAACAGGATCTCAACGAGCAGTACTTC. Residues: CASKQDLNEQYF.

The chain has TRBV7-2 and TRBJ1-1; maybe TRBD1 (5 bases). Germline CDR1 and CDR2: SGHTA and FQGNSA. V shed 2 bases and J shed 4 bases, with 11 bases lying between them. The CDR3 totals 14 residues. The CDR3: CASSLNQGGTEAFF. In DNA, the CDR3 is TGTGCCAGCAGCTTAAATCAGGGTGGCACTGAAGCTTTCTTT.

V is TRBV5-6 and J is TRBJ1-5, with TRBD1 as a possible D gene (5 bases). The germline CDR1 and CDR2 sequences are SGHDT and YYEEEE. The CDR3 extends over 15 amino acids. The V gene lost 2 bases and the J gene lost 2 bases, with 11 bases spanning the gap. The CDR3 region has the DNA TGTGCCAGCAGCTTTTCCGGGGGACGCAATCAGCCCCAGCATTTT. Protein product: CASSFSGGRNQPQHF.

J is TRBJ1-2 and V is TRBV6-2 or TRBV6-3, with TRBD1 as a possible D gene (6 bases). V was shortened by 2 bases and J by 2 bases, with 6 bases between the two germline ends. In germline, CDR1 is MNHEY, CDR2 SVGEGT. The CDR3 runs 13 residues. The CDR3 DNA sequence: TGTGCCAGCAGTTACCAGGGGAACTATGGCTACACCTTC. Protein product: CASSYQGNYGYTF.

The rearrangement uses TRBV2 and TRBJ1-5; D is unresolved. Trimming stripped 7 bases from V and 9 bases from J, with 16 bases between. This CDR3 is built from 13 residues. CDR1 is SNHLY, CDR2 FYNNEI, per germline. The CDR3 spells CASTQAGRRPQHF. The CDR3, as DNA: TGTGCCAGCACTCAAGCGGGAAGGCGGCCCCAGCATTTT. The entire variable domain, with the rest obtained from reference TRBV2 and TRBJ1-5, is as follows: EPEVTQTPSHQVTQMGQEVILRCVPISNHLYFYWYRQILGQKVEFLVSFYNNEISEKSEIFDDQFSVERPDGSNFTLKIRSTKLEDSAMYFCASTQAGRRPQHFGDGTRLSIL.

The rearrangement uses TRBV9 and TRBJ1-4; 8 bases map to TRBD1. CDR1 is SGDLS and CDR2 is YYNGEE in the germline V gene. The ends lost 7 bases at V and 0 bases at J; junction bases unmatched: 5. The CDR3 contains 15 residues. The CDR3 sequence: CASSPGGSTNEKLFF. CDR3 bases: TGTGCCAGCTCCCCAGGGGGCTCAACTAATGAAAAACTGTTTTTT.

The chain couples TRBV6-5 to TRBJ2-7; possibly TRBD1 for D (7 bases). The CDR3 spans 16 residues. V was trimmed by 4 bases and J by 5 bases, leaving 21 bases between them. CDR1 and CDR2 (germline): MNHEY, SVGAGI. The CDR3 DNA sequence: TGTGCCAGCAGTTCCCTTTATGGAGGGGGCGAGGACGAGCAGTACTTC. It specifies CASSSLYGGGEDEQYF.

J is TRBJ1-4 and V is TRBV6-5; D is unclear. The V and J ends lost 0 bases and 0 bases respectively, with 8 bases between them. Germline values: CDR1 MNHEY, CDR2 SVGAGI. CDR3 length equals 16 residues. In nucleotides, the CDR3 is TGTGCCAGCAGTTACTCAGGGCCCCCAACTAATGAAAAACTGTTTTTT. Its translation is CASSYSGPPTNEKLFF.

The chain is built from TRBV28 and TRBJ1-4; TRBD1 matches at 7 bases. J gave up 3 bases and V 6 bases, and 7 bases lay outside the gene matches. This CDR3 has 15 amino acids. Germline-derived CDR1 and CDR2 are MDHEN and SYDVKM. In DNA form, the CDR3 reads TGTGCCAGCAGAGGAACGGGACAGCCTAATGAAAAACTGTTTTTT. Translation: CASRGTGQPNEKLFF.

The chain links TRBV15 to TRBJ2-2; no clear D gene. Trimming removed 6 bases at V and 4 bases at J, with 3 bases between. The CDR3 length is 11 residues. Germline CDR1 is LNHNV and CDR2 is YYDKDF (reference sequence). CDR3 in amino acids: CATSFTGELFF. CDR3 in DNA: TGTGCCACCAGTTTCACCGGGGAGCTGTTTTTT.

V usage is TRBV30 and J usage is TRBJ2-5; TRBD2 matches at 10 bases. Trimming at V came to 2 bases and at J to 4 bases, leaving 7 bases not matched to a gene. The CDR3 extends over 15 amino acids. Germline assignment: CDR1 GTSNPN and CDR2 SVGIG (reference sequence). CDR3 amino acids: CAWSLLAGVGETQYF. The CDR3 region has the DNA TGTGCCTGGAGTCTTCTAGCGGGAGTCGGAGAGACCCAGTACTTC.

The rearrangement joins TRBV2 to TRBJ1-2, with a weak D call TRBD1 (6 bases). This CDR3 is 15 amino acids long. Germline V CDR1 and CDR2: SNHLY, FYNNEI. The V and J ends lost 3 bases and 2 bases respectively, with 13 bases between them. In nucleotides, the CDR3 is TGTGCCAGCAGTGAGAGGACAGCTCGCAACTATGGCTACACCTTC. Translated, it gives CASSERTARNYGYTF.

The chain recombines TRBV5-8 with TRBJ2-1, with a weak D call TRBD2 (6 bases). The CDR3 has 15 amino acids. V was clipped by 2 bases and J by 3 bases, with 12 bases between them. Germline V gene sequence: CDR1 SGHTS, CDR2 YDEGEE. CDR3 in DNA: TGTGCCAGCAGCTTCGGGACTTCTCTCTACAATGAGCAGTTCTTC. Its protein is CASSFGTSLYNEQFF. Looking up the rest from reference TRBV5-8 and TRBJ2-1 gives the full variable domain: EAGVTQSPTHLIKTRGQQATLRCSPISGHTSVYWYQQALGLGLQFLLWYDEGEERNRGNFPPRFSGRQFPNYSSELNVNALELEDSALYLCASSFGTSLYNEQFFGPGTRLTVL.

The chain links TRBV24-1 to TRBJ1-2; D call uncertain. The CDR3 covers 13 residues. Germline-derived CDR1 and CDR2 are KGHDR and SFDVKD. V lost 1 base to trimming and J lost 5 bases, with 7 bases between them. CDR3 sequence: CATSDFRGYGYTF. The CDR3 DNA reads as TGTGCCACCAGTGATTTTCGGGGTTATGGCTACACCTTC.

V gene TRBV2 combines with J gene TRBJ2-3, with D possibly being TRBD1 or TRBD2 (5 bases each). The CDR3 contains 15 residues. Per the germline V gene, CDR1 is SNHLY and CDR2 is FYNNEI. V was shortened by 6 bases and J by 2 bases, with 15 bases between the two germline ends. CDR3 nucleotide sequence: TGTGCCAGCAGGGGGGTTAGCGTAACCACAGATACGCAGTATTTT. Protein sequence: CASRGVSVTTDTQYF.